The 2 T cell receptor beta chains below come from one sample, sequenced in a study of EBV T-cell therapy then PD-1 blockade in nasopharyngeal carcinoma. Their antigens remain unidentified. Method: immunoSEQ multiplex PCR; TCRdb's copy keeps in-frame clones and lacks some. The sample lists about 14,000 clones, 80% to 90% seen once, with about 34% in the top ten. Treatment noted: AdE1-LMPpoly-expanded autologous EBV-specific T-cell therapy followed by anti-PD-1 nivolumab. The source material was CD8+ T cells from blood, sampled at day 105 from a patient whose treatment included autologous EBV-specific T cells and nivolumab. The receptors derive from a man aged 35 to 55 with nasopharyngeal carcinoma.

For the CDR3, the DNA is TGTGCCAGCAGCCAAACAGGCGTTCGGAGGACCCATAATTCACCCCTCCACTTT. Amino acids: CASSQTGVRRTHNSPLHF. This chain joins TRBV5-6 and TRBJ1-6; possibly TRBD1 for D (5 bases). Germline V gene sequence: CDR1 SGHDT, CDR2 YYEEEE. V was trimmed by 4 bases and J by 5 bases, leaving 22 bases between them. The CDR3 has 18 residues.

For this clone: The conserved phenylalanine or tryptophan normally closing the CDR3 is absent here, so this likely arose from a read error. The rearrangement uses TRBV2 and TRBJ1-5; no reliable D call. Trimming stripped 3 bases from V and 7 bases from J, with 7 bases between. This CDR3 has 12 amino acids. Germline V gives CDR1 SNHLY, CDR2 FYNNEI. The CDR3 coding sequence is TGTGCCAGCAGTGAGGCTCAGCAGCCCCAGCATCTT. It translates to CASSEAQQPQHL.